These T cell receptor beta chains were read from a single sample in a study of beta chain features in type 1 diabetes. Produced via immunoSEQ multiplex PCR; TCRdb's table is partial and in-frame only. Here the sample spans over 200,000 clones, roughly a tenth being singletons. The sequenced sample was naive CD4+ T cells from blood. These receptors all come from a young man with type 1 diabetes. The CDR3 runs from the conserved cysteine through the conserved F or W. A D gene is named only where the DNA matches it firmly. Clone size, where shown, is once, few, many, or a class for clones that have expanded.

d_gene	v_gene	j_gene	abundance	CDR3nt	CDR3aa
.	TRBV7-9	TRBJ1-1	.	TGTGCCAGCAGCCCCCCGGACAGATTGGCTGAAGCTTTCTTT	CASSPPDRLAEAFF
.	TRBV7-9	TRBJ1-2	few	TGTGCCAGCGGCGGCCTGTCGGGATACACCTTC	CASGGLSGYTF
.	TRBV28	TRBJ2-1	.	TGTGCCAGCACCCCCGGGGGGCCCTACAATGAGCAGTTCTTC	CASTPGGPYNEQFF
TRBD2	TRBV11-2	TRBJ2-1	.	TGTGCCAGCAGCAATAGCGGGGGTTACAATGAGCAGTTCTTC	CASSNSGGYNEQFF
TRBD1	TRBV5-1	TRBJ2-5	few	TGCGCCAGCAGCTTGGGACAGGGGGAGACCCAGTACTTC	CASSLGQGETQYF
TRBD2	TRBV5-1	TRBJ2-3	.	TGCGCCAGCAGCTTGGCCGGGGCCAGCGGGGGCACAGATACGCAGTATTTT	CASSLAGASGGTDTQYF
TRBD1	TRBV7-2	TRBJ2-1	.	TGTGCCAGCATCCCCGGGACAGCATCCTACAATGAGCAGTTCTTC	CASIPGTASYNEQFF
.	TRBV29-1	TRBJ2-4	few	TGCAGCGTTGGGGGGGTAGCCAAAAACATTCAGTACTTC	CSVGGVAKNIQYF
.	TRBV18	TRBJ2-5	.	TGTGCCAGCTCAGGGGGCCGGCTCCAAGAGACCCAGTACTTC	CASSGGRLQETQYF
.	TRBV5-1	TRBJ2-3	few	TGCGCCAGCAGCCCACAAGGGTTCGGGAGCGATACGCAGTATTTT	CASSPQGFGSDTQYF
.	TRBV2	TRBJ2-3	.	TGTGCCAGCAGGCGCCTGACACCGTTGGCCCCAGATACGCAGTATTTT	CASRRLTPLAPDTQYF
.	TRBV2	TRBJ2-3	.	TGTGCCAGCAGTACAAGACAGAGCACAGATACGCAGTATTTT	CASSTRQSTDTQYF
.	TRBV29-1	TRBJ2-7	few	TGCAGCGTTGTGTTTTCGTCCTACGAGCAGTACTTC	CSVVFSSYEQYF
.	TRBV10-3	TRBJ2-2	few	TGTGCCTACTCAGAACAGCCGCCGAACACCGGGGAGCTGTTTTTT	CAYSEQPPNTGELFF
TRBD1	TRBV5-1	TRBJ2-7	few	TGCGCCAGCAGCAACCGGGACAGGGGGCCCTACGAGCAGTACTTC	CASSNRDRGPYEQYF
.	TRBV7-9	TRBJ2-2	.	TGTGCCAGCAGCTCACCAGTTACAGCGAACACCGGGGAGCTGTTTTTT	CASSSPVTANTGELFF
.	TRBV27	TRBJ1-1	few	TGTGCCAGCAGTCCTCCCGGTGGGGCCGAAGCTTTCTTT	CASSPPGGAEAFF
.	TRBV7-8	TRBJ2-7	.	TGTGCCAGCAGCTTAGGACACCTATACGAGCAGTACTTC	CASSLGHLYEQYF
.	TRBV9	TRBJ2-2	.	TGTGCCAGCAGCGAAGCAGGACTGGAGGACACCGGGGAGCTGTTTTTT	CASSEAGLEDTGELFF
TRBD1	TRBV4-2	TRBJ2-1	.	TGTGCCAGCAGCGAATACCCTGGACAGGGGGGGTCCTACAATGAGCAGTTCTTC	CASSEYPGQGGSYNEQFF
.	TRBV5-6	TRBJ1-4	.	TGTGCCAGCAGCTTGCAGGGGATTCAGGAAAAACTGTTTTTT	CASSLQGIQEKLFF
TRBD2	TRBV9	TRBJ2-1	.	TGTGCCAGCAGCGTAGGAGGTAGCGGGGGGGCTTGGGATGAGCAGTTCTTC	CASSVGGSGGAWDEQFF
.	TRBV7-2	TRBJ1-1	few	TGTGCCAGCAGCTTAGAGACGGACTCATTCGCTTTCTTT	CASSLETDSFAFF
.	TRBV2	TRBJ1-1	.	TGTGCCAGCACCAGACAGAACACTGAAGCTTTCTTT	CASTRQNTEAFF
.	TRBV4-3	TRBJ2-2	.	TGCGCCAGCAGCCAAGAGACTCCCGTTTACGCGAACGCCGGGGAGCTGTTTTTT	CASSQETPVYANAGELFF
TRBD2	TRBV7-2	TRBJ2-7	few	TGTGCCAGCAGCCCCCGACTAGCGGGGGGCGGAGAGCAGTACTTC	CASSPRLAGGGEQYF
.	TRBV4-1	TRBJ2-7	.	TGCGCCAGCAGCCAAAAGGGGGACTACGAGCAGTACTTC	CASSQKGDYEQYF
.	TRBV5-1	TRBJ2-2	.	TGCGCCAGCAGCTTGCGGGGGGCCACCGGGGAGCTGTTTTTT	CASSLRGATGELFF
TRBD1	TRBV7-9	TRBJ1-4	.	TGTGCCAGCAGCTTAGCCCTGGCGGACAGGGGGAATGAAAAACTGTTTTTT	CASSLALADRGNEKLFF
.	TRBV5-1	TRBJ2-5	.	TGCGCCAGCAGCTCAACTTGGAGGGAGACCCAGTACTTC	CASSSTWRETQYF
.	TRBV7-9	TRBJ2-3	few	TGTGCCAGCAGCTTAGGAGGGGGACGAGATACGCAGTATTTT	CASSLGGGRDTQYF
TRBD1	TRBV7-2	TRBJ1-2	.	TGTGCCAGCAGCTTATCGAAGACAGGGTTCGACTATGGCTACACCTTC	CASSLSKTGFDYGYTF
.	TRBV7-9	TRBJ2-7	.	TGTGCCAGCAGCTTAGGGGCCACCTCCTACGAGCAGTACTTC	CASSLGATSYEQYF
.	TRBV7-9	TRBJ1-1	few	TGTGCCAGCAGCTTTGGGGAGGACACTGAAGCTTTCTTT	CASSFGEDTEAFF
TRBD2	TRBV11-3	TRBJ2-5	.	TGTGCCAGCAGCCGCCGGGGACTAGCAGATGAGACCCAGTACTTC	CASSRRGLADETQYF
TRBD1	TRBV28	TRBJ1-6	.	TGTGCCAGCGGCCCCGGGACAGAGGATCACCACTTT	CASGPGTEDHHF
TRBD2	TRBV4-3	TRBJ2-1	few	TGCGCCAGCAGCCAAGGACTAGCGGGGGCCCTTCGCAATGAGCAGTTCTTC	CASSQGLAGALRNEQFF
.	TRBV4-2	TRBJ2-7	.	TGTGCCAGCAGCCAAGATTTGGAGAACTACGAGCAGTACTTC	CASSQDLENYEQYF
.	TRBV2	TRBJ1-2	few	TGTGCCGGAAAAGGGGAGGGTTATGGCTACACCTTC	CAGKGEGYGYTF
.	TRBV21-1	TRBJ2-1	few	TGTGCCAGCAGCAAAGGGGAGGGCGGGGTCTTC	CASSKGEGGVF
.	TRBV5-1	TRBJ2-1	few	TGCGCCAGCCGGGTGGCAGGGGCCAATGAGCAGTTCTTC	CASRVAGANEQFF
.	TRBV6-5	TRBJ2-3	.	TGTGCATCTGCGGCAGGGCGATCAGATACGCAGTATTTT	CASAAGRSDTQYF
.	TRBV5-1	TRBJ2-1	.	TGCGCCAGCAGCCTGGGGGGCGACAATGAGCAGTTCTTC	CASSLGGDNEQFF
TRBD1	TRBV11-2	TRBJ2-1	few	TGTGCCAGCAGCTTAGAATGGCAGGGGGCTAATGAGCAGTTCTTC	CASSLEWQGANEQFF
TRBD2	TRBV5-1	TRBJ2-3	.	TGCGCCACGTCCTCGCGGGGGGGAACAGATACGCAGTATTTT	CATSSRGGTDTQYF
.	TRBV4-2	TRBJ1-4	few	TGTGCCAGCAGCCAAGATAGTCCCGGACAGAATGAAAAACTGTTTTTT	CASSQDSPGQNEKLFF
.	TRBV10-2	TRBJ1-2	.	TGCGCCAGCAGTGAGTCTAGGGGAACTAACTATGGCTACACCTTC	CASSESRGTNYGYTF
TRBD1	TRBV9	TRBJ2-3	.	TGTGCCAGCAGCGTAGGCCCCCAGGACAGGGGGGGCACAGATACGCAGTATTTT	CASSVGPQDRGGTDTQYF
.	TRBV9	TRBJ2-1	.	TGTGCCAGCAGCGGTTTGGGGCGGACATCCTACAATGAGCAGTTCTTC	CASSGLGRTSYNEQFF
.	TRBV18	TRBJ1-1	few	TGTGCCAGCTCACCACAGGGGATGAACACTGAAGCTTTCTTT	CASSPQGMNTEAFF
.	TRBV11-2	TRBJ1-1	.	TGTGCCAGCAGCTTAGATAGCGGGACTGGGGCTTTCTTT	CASSLDSGTGAFF
TRBD2	TRBV10-3	TRBJ2-1	few	TGTGCCATCAGTGAGTCGACGGGAGCGGGGTCCCCCAATGAGCAGTTCTTC	CAISESTGAGSPNEQFF
TRBD1	TRBV13	TRBJ1-1	.	TGTGCCAGCAGCTCCCGACAGGGAAACACTGAAGCTTTCTTT	CASSSRQGNTEAFF
TRBD1	TRBV7-3	TRBJ1-2	.	TGTGCCAGCAGCTTATCCCCGGACAGGGAGGGCTACACCTTC	CASSLSPDREGYTF
.	TRBV19	TRBJ2-2	.	TGTGCCAGTAGTTCACCCCCAGGGGTTTTGGAGACCGGGGAGCTGTTTTTT	CASSSPPGVLETGELFF